One sample yielded the 20 T cell receptor beta chains listed below, sequenced in a study of T cells in Graves' hyperthyroidism and ophthalmopathy. Researchers amplified the TCR beta CDR3 regions from RNA transcripts. RT-PCR in the first round (using the HTBI primer set) targeted the TCR CDR3. MiXCR, applied by TCRdb to the multiplex PCR reads, yields one record per CDR3 protein. Counted here are 600,000 or so distinct CDR3 sequences, roughly 15% occurring once; the ten biggest clones make up less than 4.5%. Sequencing used blood. The receptors originated from a woman in her twenties or thirties with Graves' hyperthyroidism.

A word on this clonotype: This sequence may be a read error, since a much larger clone differs from it by one base. Written as DNA, the CDR3 is TGTGCCAGCAGTTACTCGACCTCACTAGCCGGTAACGAGCAGTTCTTC. Translating it yields CASSYSTSLAGNEQFF. The chain has TRBV6-2 or TRBV6-3 and TRBJ2-1, with a possible D match to TRBD2 (6 bases). Germline lookup yields CDR1 MNHEY and CDR2 SVGEGT. The V gene lost 0 bases and the J gene lost 10 bases, with 19 bases spanning the gap. The CDR3 is 16 amino acids.

This clonotype occurred many times. CDR3 protein: CASRSDTGYTF. CDR3 DNA sequence: TGTGCCAGCAGGTCTGACACTGGCTACACCTTC. The chain is built from TRBV6-1 and TRBJ1-2; D not resolved. V shed 6 bases and J shed 7 bases, with 9 bases lying between them. The germline V gene has CDR1 MNHNS and CDR2 SASEGT. The CDR3 contains 11 residues.

This clonotype was observed a handful of times. This chain joins TRBV12-3 or TRBV12-4 and TRBJ1-6; TRBD1 aligns across 7 bases. The V segment lost 3 bases and the J segment 9 bases; nucleotides outside the gene matches: 11. The CDR3 sequence is 16 residues long. The CDR3 coding sequence is TGTGCCAGCAGTTTCGACAGGGCGATCTCCGGTTCACCCCTCCACTTT. Amino acids: CASSFDRAISGSPLHF.

The sample holds many counts of this clonotype. The V gene is TRBV2, the J gene TRBJ2-1; 12 bases agree with TRBD2. The V and J ends lost 6 bases and 6 bases, in that order; junction bases with no gene match: 9. The CDR3 extends over 16 amino acids. Germline assignment: CDR1 SNHLY and CDR2 FYNNEI. Written as DNA, the CDR3 is TGTGCCAGCAGAAGTGATGGACTAGCGGGAATCAATGAGCAGTTCTTC. Protein: CASRSDGLAGINEQFF.

In this sample, this clonotype turned up many times. This chain uses TRBV6-1 with TRBJ1-1; tentatively, D is TRBD1 (6 bases). Germline V gene data show CDR1 as MNHNS and CDR2 as SASEGT. CDR3 length: 13 residues. V was pared by 4 bases and J by 11 bases, with 17 bases between. The DNA for the CDR3 is TGTGCCAGCAGTGGGGGGCCTCACGAAACTGCTTTCTTT. This encodes CASSGGPHETAFF.

This chain links TRBV28 with TRBJ2-7; 9 positions agree with TRBD2. V lost 2 bases, J lost 9 bases, and 8 bases stayed unmatched. CDR1 and CDR2 (germline): MDHEN, SYDVKM. This CDR3 has 14 residues. CDR3 sequence reads: CASSLGAGGGGQYF. In DNA, the CDR3 is TGTGCCAGCAGTTTAGGAGCGGGCGGGGGGGGGCAGTACTTC.

CDR3 sequence reads: CATSRDRGNTEAFF. The CDR3 DNA reads TGTGCCACCAGCAGAGACAGGGGGAACACTGAAGCTTTCTTT. The rearrangement uses TRBV15 and TRBJ1-1; D may be TRBD1 (6 bases). Between the trimmed V and J ends, which lost 0 bases and 1 base, there was a span of 6 bases. This CDR3 region has 14 residues. Germline loops: CDR1 LNHNV, CDR2 YYDKDF (reference sequence). The full variable domain, in which reference TRBV15 and TRBJ1-1 provide the parts outside the CDR3, is DAMVIQNPRYQVTQFGKPVTLSCSQTLNHNVMYWYQQKSSQAPKLLFHYYDKDFNNEADTPDNFQSRRPNTSFCFLDIRSPGLGDTAMYLCATSRDRGNTEAFFGQGTRLTVV.

This clonotype was seen once. The chain employs TRBV28 and TRBJ1-1; D might be TRBD1 (6 bases). This CDR3 has 17 residues. Germline CDR1 and CDR2: MDHEN and SYDVKM. Trimming left V 6 bases short and J 0 bases short, with 20 bases between. For the CDR3, the DNA is TGTGCCAGCAGCCTTAAGCGGGACAAGTTCATGAACACTGAAGCTTTCTTT. Translation gives CASSLKRDKFMNTEAFF.

This clonotype was recorded a few times. CDR3 region: CASSQASNYEQYF. The CDR3 region has the DNA TGCGCCAGCAGCCAAGCATCTAACTACGAGCAGTACTTC. V gene TRBV4-1 combines with J gene TRBJ2-7; no firm D call. Per the germline V gene, CDR1 is MGHRA and CDR2 is YSYEKL. The CDR3 sequence is 13 residues long. V dropped 1 base and J dropped 3 bases, with 7 bases sitting between them.

This clonotype was detected many times. This rearrangement joins TRBV12-3 or TRBV12-4 to TRBJ2-7; 8 bases fit TRBD2. V dropped 1 base and J dropped 3; count of bases not matched to a gene: 11. This CDR3 region has 17 residues. CDR3 sequence (DNA): TGTGCCAGCAGTTTAGGGGGACTAGTTGCGGCGAACTACGAGCAGTACTTC. Its protein product is CASSLGGLVAANYEQYF.

This clonotype was detected many times. The chain uses TRBV27 and TRBJ2-7; D not certain. Trimming shortened V by 2 bases and J by 6 bases, and 8 bases separated the two germline ends. The germline CDR1 and CDR2 sequences are MNHEY and SMNVEV (reference sequence). The CDR3 is 12 residues long. CDR3 protein: CASSLRSGEQYF. As DNA, the CDR3 is TGTGCCAGCAGTTTAAGGTCCGGCGAGCAGTACTTC.

The CDR3 DNA sequence: TGCAGTGCACCCACAGGGACTAGGGGGTGGAATGAGCAGTTCTTC. This encodes CSAPTGTRGWNEQFF. V and J are TRBV20-1 and TRBJ2-1, with 8 bases lining up with TRBD2. CDR3 length equals 15 residues. Germline V gene data show CDR1 as DFQATT and CDR2 as SNEGSKA (reference sequence). Trimming removed 6 bases from V and 7 bases from J; junction bases left unmatched: 14.

The rearrangement links TRBV19 to TRBJ2-3; TRBD2 matches at 8 bases. The ends lost 5 bases at V and 1 base at J; junction bases unmatched: 5. The CDR3 is 15 residues long. CDR1 and CDR2 from the germline V gene are LNHDA and SQIVND (reference sequence). Here the CDR3 reads CASSPGAGGTDTQYF. The CDR3 DNA reads TGTGCCAGTAGTCCTGGAGCGGGGGGCACAGATACGCAGTATTTT.

The chain is built from TRBV9 and TRBJ2-7, with TRBD1 identical over 8 bases. V was clipped by 3 bases and J by 6 bases; unmatched bases: 8. The CDR3 loop spans 14 amino acids. Germline V gene sequence: CDR1 SGDLS, CDR2 YYNGEE. Written as DNA, the CDR3 is TGTGCCAGCAGCGCATGGACAGGGACGGGCGAGCAGTACTTC. It translates to CASSAWTGTGEQYF. The whole variable domain, filled in from reference TRBV9 and TRBJ2-7, reads DSGVTQTPKHLITATGQRVTLRCSPRSGDLSVYWYQQSLDQGLQFLIQYYNGEERAKGNILERFSAQQFPDLHSELNLSSLELGDSALYFCASSAWTGTGEQYFGPGTRLTVT.

The chain is built from TRBV28 and TRBJ1-2; D unclear. This CDR3 contains 15 residues. Per the germline V gene, CDR1 is MDHEN and CDR2 is SYDVKM. The V and J ends lost 4 bases and 8 bases respectively, with 20 bases between them. The DNA of the CDR3 is TGTGCCAGCAGTTCAGAGGGTCCGGGCAGGAGGGGCTACACCTTC. It is translated as CASSSEGPGRRGYTF.

This clonotype was counted at least ten times. The chain couples TRBV11-3 to TRBJ2-5, with unresolved D. Between the trimmed V and J ends, which lost 2 bases and 5 bases, there was a span of 3 bases. CDR3 size: 11 residues. CDR1 and CDR2 (germline): SGHNT, YENEEA. The CDR3 DNA sequence: TGTGCCAGCAGCTTACGGGAGACCCAGTACTTC. Translating gives CASSLRETQYF.

This clonotype was recorded many times. The J gene is TRBJ2-2, the V gene TRBV28; 11 bases agree with TRBD2. This CDR3 is built from 16 residues. CDR1 and CDR2 (germline): MDHEN, SYDVKM. V was clipped by 5 bases and J by 3 bases; unmatched bases: 5. CDR3 DNA: TGTGCCAGCAGTGGTCTAGCGGGAGGTTACACCGGGGAGCTGTTTTTT. Its translation is CASSGLAGGYTGELFF.

This clonotype was picked up many times. The CDR3 loop is CSARPDRLNEKLFF. In DNA, the CDR3 is TGCAGTGCTAGACCGGACAGGCTTAATGAAAAACTGTTTTTT. The chain employs TRBV20-1 and TRBJ1-4; TRBD1 matches at 7 bases. Germline V gives CDR1 DFQATT, CDR2 SNEGSKA (reference sequence). The junction had 4 bases not matched to a gene; V was cut back by 2 bases and J by 4 bases. The CDR3 runs 14 residues.

This clonotype was detected ten times or more. This chain uses TRBV7-9 with TRBJ2-4; TRBD2 matches 8 bases. The trim removed 5 bases at V and 0 bases at J, leaving 3 bases unmatched. Germline V gene sequence: CDR1 SEHNR, CDR2 FQNEAQ (reference sequence). The CDR3 runs 15 residues. The DNA for the CDR3 is TGTGCCAGCAGCCAGCGGGGGCCAGCCAAAAACATTCAGTACTTC. Residues: CASSQRGPAKNIQYF.

This clonotype was seen ten or more times. This chain's CDR3 is CASSFGNEKLFF. DNA of the CDR3: TGTGCCAGCAGCTTTGGGAATGAAAAACTGTTTTTT. This sequence joins TRBV7-9 and TRBJ1-4, with D unclear. V dropped 3 bases and J dropped 5 bases, with 4 bases sitting between them. This CDR3 spans 12 amino acids. CDR1 is SEHNR and CDR2 is FQNEAQ in the germline V gene (reference sequence).